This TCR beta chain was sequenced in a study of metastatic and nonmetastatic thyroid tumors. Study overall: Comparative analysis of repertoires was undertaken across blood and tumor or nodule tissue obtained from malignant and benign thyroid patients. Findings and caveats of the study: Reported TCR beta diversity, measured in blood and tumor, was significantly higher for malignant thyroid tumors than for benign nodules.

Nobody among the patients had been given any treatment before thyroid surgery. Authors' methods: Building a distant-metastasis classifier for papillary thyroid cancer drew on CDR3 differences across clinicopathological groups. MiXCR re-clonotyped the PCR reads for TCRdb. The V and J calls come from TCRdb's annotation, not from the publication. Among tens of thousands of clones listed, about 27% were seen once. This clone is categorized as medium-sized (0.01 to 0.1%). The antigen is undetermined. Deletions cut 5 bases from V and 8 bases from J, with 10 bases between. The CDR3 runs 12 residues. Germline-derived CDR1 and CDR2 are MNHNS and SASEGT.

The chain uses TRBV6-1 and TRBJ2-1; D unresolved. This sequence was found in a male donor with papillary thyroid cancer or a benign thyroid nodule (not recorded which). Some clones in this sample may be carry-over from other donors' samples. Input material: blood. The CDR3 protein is CASSRRWDEQFF. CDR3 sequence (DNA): TGTGCCAGCAGTCGCAGGTGGGATGAGCAGTTCTTC.